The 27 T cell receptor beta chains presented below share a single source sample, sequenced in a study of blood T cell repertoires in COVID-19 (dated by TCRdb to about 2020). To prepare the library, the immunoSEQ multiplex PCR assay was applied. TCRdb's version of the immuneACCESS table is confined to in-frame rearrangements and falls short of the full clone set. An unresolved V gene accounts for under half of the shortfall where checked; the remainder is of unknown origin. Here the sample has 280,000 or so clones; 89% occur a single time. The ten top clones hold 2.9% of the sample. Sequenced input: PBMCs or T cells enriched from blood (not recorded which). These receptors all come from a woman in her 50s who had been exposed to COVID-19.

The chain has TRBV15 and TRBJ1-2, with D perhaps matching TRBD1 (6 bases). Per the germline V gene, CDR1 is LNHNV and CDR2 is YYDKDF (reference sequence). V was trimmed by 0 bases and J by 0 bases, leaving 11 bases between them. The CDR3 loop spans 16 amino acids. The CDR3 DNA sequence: TGTGCCACCAGCAGAGACGGGACATCCACTAACTATGGCTACACCTTC. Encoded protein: CATSRDGTSTNYGYTF.

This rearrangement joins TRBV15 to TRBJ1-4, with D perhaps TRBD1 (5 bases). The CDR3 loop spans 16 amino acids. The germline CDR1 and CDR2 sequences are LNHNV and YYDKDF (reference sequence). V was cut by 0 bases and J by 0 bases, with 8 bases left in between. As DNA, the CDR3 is TGTGCCACCAGCAGAGACAGGGCCACAACTAATGAAAAACTGTTTTTT. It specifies CATSRDRATTNEKLFF.

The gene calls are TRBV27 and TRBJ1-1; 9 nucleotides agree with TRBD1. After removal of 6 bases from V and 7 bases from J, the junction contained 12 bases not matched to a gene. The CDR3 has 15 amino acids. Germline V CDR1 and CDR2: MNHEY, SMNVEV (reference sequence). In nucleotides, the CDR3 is TGTGCCAGCAGCTTGTCTGGGACAGGGAGCCTTGAAGCTTTCTTT. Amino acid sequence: CASSLSGTGSLEAFF.

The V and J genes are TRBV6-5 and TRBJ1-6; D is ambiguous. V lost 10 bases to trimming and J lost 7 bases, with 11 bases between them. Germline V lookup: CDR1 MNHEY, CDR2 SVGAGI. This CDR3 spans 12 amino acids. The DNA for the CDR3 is TGTGCCACCCGGGGAGGGAATTCACCCCTCCACTTT. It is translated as CATRGGNSPLHF.

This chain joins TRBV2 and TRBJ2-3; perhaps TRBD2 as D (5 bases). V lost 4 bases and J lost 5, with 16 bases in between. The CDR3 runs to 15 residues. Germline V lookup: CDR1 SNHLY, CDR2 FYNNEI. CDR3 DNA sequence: TGTGCCAGCAGTGTTGGCCAGTCAGCGGTAGATACGCAGTATTTT. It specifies CASSVGQSAVDTQYF.

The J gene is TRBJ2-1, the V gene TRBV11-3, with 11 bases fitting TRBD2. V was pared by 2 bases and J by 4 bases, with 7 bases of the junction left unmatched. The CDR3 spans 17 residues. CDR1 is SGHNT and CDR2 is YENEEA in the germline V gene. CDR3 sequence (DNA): TGTGCCAGCAGCTTAAGCCTAGCGGGGGGCCCATACAATGAGCAGTTCTTC. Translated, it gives CASSLSLAGGPYNEQFF.

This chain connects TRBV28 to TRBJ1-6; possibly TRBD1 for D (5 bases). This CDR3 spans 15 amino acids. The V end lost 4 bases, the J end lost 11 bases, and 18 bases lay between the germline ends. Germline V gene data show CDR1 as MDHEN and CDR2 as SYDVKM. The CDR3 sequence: CASSSTIQALAPLHF. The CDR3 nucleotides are TGTGCCAGCAGTTCAACTATACAGGCGCTTGCACCCCTCCACTTT. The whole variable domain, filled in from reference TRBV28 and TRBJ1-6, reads DVKVTQSSRYLVKRTGEKVFLECVQDMDHENMFWYRQDPGLGLRLIYFSYDVKMKEKGDIPEGYSVSREKKERFSLILESASTNQTSMYLCASSSTIQALAPLHFGNGTRLTVT.

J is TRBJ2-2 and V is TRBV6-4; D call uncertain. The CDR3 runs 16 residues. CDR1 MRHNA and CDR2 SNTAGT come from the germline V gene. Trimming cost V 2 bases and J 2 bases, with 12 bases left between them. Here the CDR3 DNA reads TGTGCCAGCAGTGACGTTTTTAATCCTAACACCGGGGAGCTGTTTTTT. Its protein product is CASSDVFNPNTGELFF.

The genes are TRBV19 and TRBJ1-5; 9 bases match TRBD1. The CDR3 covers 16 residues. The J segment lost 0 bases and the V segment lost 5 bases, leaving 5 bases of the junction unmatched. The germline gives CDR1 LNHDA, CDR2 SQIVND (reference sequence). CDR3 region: CASSLTGGPSNQPQHF. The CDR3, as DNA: TGTGCCAGTAGTCTTACAGGGGGCCCTAGCAATCAGCCCCAGCATTTT.

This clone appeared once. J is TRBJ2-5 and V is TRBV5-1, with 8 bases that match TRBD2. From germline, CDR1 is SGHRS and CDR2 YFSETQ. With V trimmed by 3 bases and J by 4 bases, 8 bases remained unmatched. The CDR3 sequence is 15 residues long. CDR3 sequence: CASSSLAGSPETQYF. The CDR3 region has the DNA TGCGCCAGCAGCTCCTTAGCGGGATCCCCAGAGACCCAGTACTTC.

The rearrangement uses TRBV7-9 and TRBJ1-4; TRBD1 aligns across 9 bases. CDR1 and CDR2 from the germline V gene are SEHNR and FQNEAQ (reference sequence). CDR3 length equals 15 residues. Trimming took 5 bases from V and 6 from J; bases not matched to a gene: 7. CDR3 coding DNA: TGTGCCAGCAGCACCCGGGACAGGGCTTATGAAAAACTGTTTTTT. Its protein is CASSTRDRAYEKLFF.

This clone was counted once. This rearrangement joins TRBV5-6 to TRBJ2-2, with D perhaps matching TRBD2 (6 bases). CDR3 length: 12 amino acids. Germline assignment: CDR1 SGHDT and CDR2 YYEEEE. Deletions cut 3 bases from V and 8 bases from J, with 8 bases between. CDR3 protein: CASSSAGGELFF. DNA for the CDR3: TGTGCCAGCAGCTCCGCGGGGGGGGAGCTGTTTTTT.

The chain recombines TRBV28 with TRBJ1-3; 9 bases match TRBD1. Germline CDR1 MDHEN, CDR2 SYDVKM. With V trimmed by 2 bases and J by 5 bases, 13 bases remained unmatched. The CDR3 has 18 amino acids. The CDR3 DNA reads TGTGCCAGCAGTTTAGAACCGGGACAGGGAACTTGGAGAAACACCATATATTTT. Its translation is CASSLEPGQGTWRNTIYF.

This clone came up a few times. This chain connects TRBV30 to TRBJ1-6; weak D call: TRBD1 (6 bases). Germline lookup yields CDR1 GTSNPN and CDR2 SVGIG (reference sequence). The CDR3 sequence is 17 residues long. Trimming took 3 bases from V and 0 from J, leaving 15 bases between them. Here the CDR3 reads CAWRDATGSSYNSPLHF. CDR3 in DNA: TGTGCCTGGAGGGACGCCACAGGGAGCTCCTATAATTCACCCCTCCACTTT.

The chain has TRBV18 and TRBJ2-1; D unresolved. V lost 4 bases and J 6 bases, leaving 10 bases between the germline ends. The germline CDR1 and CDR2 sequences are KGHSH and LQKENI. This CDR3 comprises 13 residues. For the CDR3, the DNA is TGTGCCAGCTCACTTGACTTATCCAATGAGCAGTTCTTC. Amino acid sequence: CASSLDLSNEQFF.

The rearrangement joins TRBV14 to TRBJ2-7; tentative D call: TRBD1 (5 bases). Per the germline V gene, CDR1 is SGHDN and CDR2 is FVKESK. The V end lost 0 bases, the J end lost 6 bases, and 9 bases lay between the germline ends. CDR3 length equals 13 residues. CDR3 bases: TGTGCCAGCAGCCAAGAATGGCAGGGCGAGCAGTACTTC. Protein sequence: CASSQEWQGEQYF. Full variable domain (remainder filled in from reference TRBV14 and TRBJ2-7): EAGVTQFPSHSVIEKGQTVTLRCDPISGHDNLYWYRRVMGKEIKFLLHFVKESKQDESGMPNNRFLAERTGGTYSTLKVQPAELEDSGVYFCASSQEWQGEQYFGPGTRLTVT.

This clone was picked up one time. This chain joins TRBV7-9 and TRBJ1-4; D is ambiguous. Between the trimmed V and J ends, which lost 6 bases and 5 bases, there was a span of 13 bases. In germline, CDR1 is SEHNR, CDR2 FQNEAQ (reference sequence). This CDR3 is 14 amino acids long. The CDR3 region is CASRPGGRNEKLFF. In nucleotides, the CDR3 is TGTGCCAGCAGACCCGGCGGCAGAAATGAAAAACTGTTTTTT.

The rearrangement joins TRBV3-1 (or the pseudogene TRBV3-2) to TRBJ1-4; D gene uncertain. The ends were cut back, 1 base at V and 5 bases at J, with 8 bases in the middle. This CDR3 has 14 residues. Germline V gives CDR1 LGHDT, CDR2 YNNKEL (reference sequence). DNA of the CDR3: TGTGCCAGCAGCCAAGGAGGGAAGAATGAAAAACTGTTTTTT. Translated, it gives CASSQGGKNEKLFF.

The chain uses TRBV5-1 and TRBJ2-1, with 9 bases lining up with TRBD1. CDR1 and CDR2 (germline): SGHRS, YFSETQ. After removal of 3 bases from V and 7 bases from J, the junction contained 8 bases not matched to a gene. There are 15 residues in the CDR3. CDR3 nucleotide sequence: TGCGCCAGCAGCTACACAGGGGGCGCGAATAATGAGCAGTTCTTC. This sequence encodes CASSYTGGANNEQFF.

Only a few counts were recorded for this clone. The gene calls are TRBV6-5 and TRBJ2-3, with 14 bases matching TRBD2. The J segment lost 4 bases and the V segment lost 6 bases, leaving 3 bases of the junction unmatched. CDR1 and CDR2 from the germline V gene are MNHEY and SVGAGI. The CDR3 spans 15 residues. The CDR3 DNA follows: TGTGCCAGCAGGATGACTAGCGGGGGGGCAGATACGCAGTATTTT. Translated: CASRMTSGGADTQYF.

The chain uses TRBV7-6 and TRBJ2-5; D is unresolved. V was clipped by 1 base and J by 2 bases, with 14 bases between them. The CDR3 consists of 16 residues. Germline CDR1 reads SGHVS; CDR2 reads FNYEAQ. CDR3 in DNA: TGTGCCAGCAGCTTAGTTAGCTCTCCATTACAAGAGACCCAGTACTTC. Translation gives CASSLVSSPLQETQYF.

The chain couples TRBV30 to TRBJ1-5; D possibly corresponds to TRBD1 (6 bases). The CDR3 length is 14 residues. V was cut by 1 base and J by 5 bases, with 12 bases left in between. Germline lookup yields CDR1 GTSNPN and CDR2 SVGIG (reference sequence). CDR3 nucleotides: TGTGCCTGGAGTGGGGGCAGGGGACATCAGCCCCAGCATTTT. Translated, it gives CAWSGGRGHQPQHF.

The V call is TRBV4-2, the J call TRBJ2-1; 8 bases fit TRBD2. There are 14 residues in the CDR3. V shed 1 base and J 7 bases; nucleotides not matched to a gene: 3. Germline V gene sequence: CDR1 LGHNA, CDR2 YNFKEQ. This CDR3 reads CASSQGTSLNEQFF. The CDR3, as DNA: TGTGCCAGCAGCCAAGGGACTAGCCTAAATGAGCAGTTCTTC.

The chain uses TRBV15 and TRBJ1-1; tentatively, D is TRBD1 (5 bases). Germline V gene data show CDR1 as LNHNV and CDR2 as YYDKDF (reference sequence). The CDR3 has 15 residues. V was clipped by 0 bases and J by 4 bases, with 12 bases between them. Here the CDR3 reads CATSRDSGGGTEAFF. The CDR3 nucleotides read TGTGCCACCAGCAGAGATAGTGGCGGGGGCACTGAAGCTTTCTTT. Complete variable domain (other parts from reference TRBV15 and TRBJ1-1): DAMVIQNPRYQVTQFGKPVTLSCSQTLNHNVMYWYQQKSSQAPKLLFHYYDKDFNNEADTPDNFQSRRPNTSFCFLDIRSPGLGDTAMYLCATSRDSGGGTEAFFGQGTRLTVV.

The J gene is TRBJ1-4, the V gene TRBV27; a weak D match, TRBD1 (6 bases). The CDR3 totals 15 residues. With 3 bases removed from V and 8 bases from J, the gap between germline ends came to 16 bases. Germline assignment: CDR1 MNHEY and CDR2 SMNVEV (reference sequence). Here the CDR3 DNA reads TGTGCCAGCAGTTTCCGTCTAGGGGGTAGGGAAAAACTGTTTTTT. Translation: CASSFRLGGREKLFF.

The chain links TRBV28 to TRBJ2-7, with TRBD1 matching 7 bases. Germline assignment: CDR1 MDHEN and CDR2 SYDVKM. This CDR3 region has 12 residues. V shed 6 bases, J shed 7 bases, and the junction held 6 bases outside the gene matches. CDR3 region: CASSLTGVEQYF. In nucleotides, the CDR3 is TGTGCCAGCAGCTTAACAGGGGTTGAGCAGTACTTC.

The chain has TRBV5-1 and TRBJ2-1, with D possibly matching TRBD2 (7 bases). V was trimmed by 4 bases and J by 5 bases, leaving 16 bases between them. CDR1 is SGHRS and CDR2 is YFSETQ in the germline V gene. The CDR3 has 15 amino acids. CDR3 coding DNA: TGCGCCAGCAGCCCCCTGGGCGGGGGCAACAATGAGCAGTTCTTC. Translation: CASSPLGGGNNEQFF.